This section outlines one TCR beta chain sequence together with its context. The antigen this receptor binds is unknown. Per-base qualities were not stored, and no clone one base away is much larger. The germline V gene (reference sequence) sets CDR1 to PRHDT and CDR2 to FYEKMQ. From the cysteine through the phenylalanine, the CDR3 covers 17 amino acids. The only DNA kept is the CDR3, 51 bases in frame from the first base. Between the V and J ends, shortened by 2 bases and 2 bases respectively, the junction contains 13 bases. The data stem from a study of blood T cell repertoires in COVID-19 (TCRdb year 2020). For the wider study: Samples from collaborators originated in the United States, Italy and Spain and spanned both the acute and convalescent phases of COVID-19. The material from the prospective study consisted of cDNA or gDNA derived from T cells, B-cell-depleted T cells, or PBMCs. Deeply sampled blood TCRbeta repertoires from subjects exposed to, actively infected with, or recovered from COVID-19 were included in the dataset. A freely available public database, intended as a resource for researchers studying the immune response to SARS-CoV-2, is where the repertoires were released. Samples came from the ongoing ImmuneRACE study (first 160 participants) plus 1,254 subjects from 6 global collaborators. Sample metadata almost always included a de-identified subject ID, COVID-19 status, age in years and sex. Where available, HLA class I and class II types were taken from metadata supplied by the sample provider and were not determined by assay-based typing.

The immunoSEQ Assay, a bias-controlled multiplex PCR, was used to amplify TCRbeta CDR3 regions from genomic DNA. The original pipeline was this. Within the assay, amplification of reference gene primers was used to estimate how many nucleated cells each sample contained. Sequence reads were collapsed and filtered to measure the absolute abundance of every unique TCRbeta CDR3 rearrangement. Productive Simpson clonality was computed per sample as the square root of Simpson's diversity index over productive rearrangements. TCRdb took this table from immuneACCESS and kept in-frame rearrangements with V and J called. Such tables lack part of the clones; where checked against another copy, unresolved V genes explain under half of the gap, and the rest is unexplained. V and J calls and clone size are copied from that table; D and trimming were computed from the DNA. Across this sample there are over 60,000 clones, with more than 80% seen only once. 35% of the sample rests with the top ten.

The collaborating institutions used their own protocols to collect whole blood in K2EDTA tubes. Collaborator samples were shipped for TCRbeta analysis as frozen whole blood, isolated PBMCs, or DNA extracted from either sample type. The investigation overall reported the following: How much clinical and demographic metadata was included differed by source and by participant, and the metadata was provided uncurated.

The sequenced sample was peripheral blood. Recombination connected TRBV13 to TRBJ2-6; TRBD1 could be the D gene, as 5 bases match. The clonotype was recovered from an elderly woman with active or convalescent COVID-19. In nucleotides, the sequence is TGTGCCAGCAGCTTACTCCAGGGCCCTCCTGGGGCCAACGTCCTGACTTTC. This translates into CASSLLQGPPGANVLTF.